Listed below are T cell receptor beta chains from one sample, sequenced in a study of blood T cell repertoires in COVID-19. Assay used: immunoSEQ multiplex PCR; TCRdb lists only in-frame clones, some missing. The sample lists roughly 100,000 clones; around 81% were seen once. What was sequenced was peripheral blood. These receptor sequences come from a woman in her 70s with acute or convalescent COVID-19. CDR3s include the opening cysteine and the closing phenylalanine or tryptophan. Clone size appears in some rows only: once, few, many, or a class for an expanded clone.

abundance	v_gene	CDR3aa
NA	TRBV18	CASSPGTVNSPLHF
NA	TRBV28	CASGSGVGVDTQYF
NA	TRBV7-2	CASRPTGLSGNTIYF
NA	TRBV7-3	CASSLRTGSNSPLHF
few	TRBV9	CASSVGRDNYGYTF
NA	TRBV12-3/TRBV12-4	CASSPAGAGTQYF
NA	TRBV7-7	CASSCAAGGPLSIQYF
NA	TRBV11-2	CASSLVGWGGQYNEQFF
few	TRBV9	CASSVPQPGLAHTGELFF
NA	TRBV5-1	CASSFQGESYEQYF
few	TRBV29-1	CSVEDWGTEIKETQYF
few	TRBV30	CAWSAGFRSFYGYTF
NA	TRBV9	CASSQQGITEAFF
once	TRBV10-2	CASSEVAGGIEMNTEAFF
NA	TRBV4-3	CASSQGFGQGGNTIYF
few	TRBV5-4	CASSSEAGPYNEQFF
NA	TRBV5-1	CASSLGGLGTGELFF
NA	TRBV7-2	CASSLADRVVGQPQHF
NA	TRBV9	CASSVDPGISGNTIYF
NA	TRBV2	CASRTDSSRNQPQHF
NA	TRBV7-9	CASSPRDRGLREQYF
NA	TRBV4-1	CASSQEGTSFDEQYF
many	TRBV27	CASGDGSYEQYF
NA	TRBV3-1/TRBV3-2	CASSQEPPDSYGYTF
NA	TRBV12-5	CASGDDGTGLQETQYF
once	TRBV27	CASSGPGSLNTEAFF
NA	TRBV9	CASSVDNRGHLFF
NA	TRBV7-6	CASSLDYGTDTQYF
NA	TRBV27	CASSSRGTNSPLHF
NA	TRBV6-2/TRBV6-3	CASSRPTSRAETQYF